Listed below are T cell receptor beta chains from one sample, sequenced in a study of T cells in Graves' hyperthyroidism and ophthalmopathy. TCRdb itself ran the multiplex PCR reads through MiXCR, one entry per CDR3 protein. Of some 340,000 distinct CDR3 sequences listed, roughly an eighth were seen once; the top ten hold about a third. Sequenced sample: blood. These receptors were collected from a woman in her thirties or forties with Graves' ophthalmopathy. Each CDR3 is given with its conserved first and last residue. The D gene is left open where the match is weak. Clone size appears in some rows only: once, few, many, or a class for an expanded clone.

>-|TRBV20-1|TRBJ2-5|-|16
CSATPRRGPSGETQYF
TGCAGTGCTACCCCCAGGAGGGGTCCGAGTGGGGAGACCCAGTACTTC
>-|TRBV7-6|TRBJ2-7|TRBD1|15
CASSLEDRGDDEQYF
TGTGCCAGCAGCCTAGAGGACAGGGGAGACGACGAGCAGTACTTC
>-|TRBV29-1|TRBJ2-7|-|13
CSVVENTGDEQYF
TGCAGCGTTGTGGAGAACACCGGGGACGAGCAGTACTTC
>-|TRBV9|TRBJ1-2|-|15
CASSAVGGTVYGYTF
TGTGCCAGCAGCGCGGTTGGAGGAACGGTCTATGGCTACACCTTC
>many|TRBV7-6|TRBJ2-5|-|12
CASSLAAETQYF
TGTGCCAGCAGCTTAGCTGCGGAGACCCAGTACTTC
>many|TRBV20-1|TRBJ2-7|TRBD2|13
CSARSGIPYEQYF
TGCAGTGCTAGAAGCGGGATTCCCTACGAGCAGTACTTC
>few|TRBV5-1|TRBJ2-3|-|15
CASSLLQQSTDTQYF
TGCGCCAGCAGCTTGCTTCAACAGAGCACAGATACGCAGTATTTT
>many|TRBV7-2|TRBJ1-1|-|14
CASSIRQEGAEAFF
TGTGCCAGCAGCATTCGACAGGAGGGCGCTGAAGCTTTCTTT
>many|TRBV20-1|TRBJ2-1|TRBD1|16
CSARDWDRRSYNEQFF
TGCAGTGCTAGAGACTGGGACAGGAGGTCCTACAATGAGCAGTTCTTC
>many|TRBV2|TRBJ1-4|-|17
CAANAGFGSGRGEKLFF
TGTGCCGCAAACGCGGGGTTTGGGAGTGGGAGAGGTGAAAAACTGTTTTTT
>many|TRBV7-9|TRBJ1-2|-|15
CASSLASGVGYGYTF
TGTGCCAGCAGCTTAGCGTCAGGGGTTGGCTATGGCTACACCTTC
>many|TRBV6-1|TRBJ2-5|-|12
CASRDGAQIQYF
TGTGCCAGCAGGGATGGGGCCCAGATACAGTACTTC
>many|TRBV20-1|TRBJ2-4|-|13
CSARDMGEAIQYF
TGCAGTGCTAGAGATATGGGGGAGGCCATTCAGTACTTC
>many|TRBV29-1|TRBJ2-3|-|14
CSVDYGGGVNTQYF
TGCAGCGTTGATTACGGGGGAGGAGTGAATACGCAGTATTTT
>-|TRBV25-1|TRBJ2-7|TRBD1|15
CASSRDRGFFYEQYF
TGTGCCAGCAGCCGGGACAGGGGGTTTTTCTACGAGCAGTACTTC
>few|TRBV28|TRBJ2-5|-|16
CASSLSGRGFWETQYF
TGTGCCAGCAGTTTATCCGGGCGAGGTTTTTGGGAGACCCAGTACTTC
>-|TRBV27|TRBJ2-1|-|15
CASLGSGGRGGEQFF
TGTGCCAGCTTAGGGTCTGGCGGGAGAGGGGGTGAGCAGTTCTTC
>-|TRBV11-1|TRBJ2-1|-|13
CASGPADYNEQFF
TGTGCCAGCGGGCCGGCCGATTACAATGAGCAGTTCTTC
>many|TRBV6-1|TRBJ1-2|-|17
CASRVQYGQYRAYGYTF
TGTGCCAGCAGGGTCCAATACGGACAATATCGGGCGTATGGCTACACCTTC
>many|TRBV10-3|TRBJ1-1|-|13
CATSTGISTEAFF
TGTGCCACCTCTACAGGGATCTCCACTGAAGCTTTCTTT
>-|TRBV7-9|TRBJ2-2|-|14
CASSLGGITGELFF
TGTGCCAGCAGCTTAGGCGGTATCACCGGGGAGCTGTTTTTT
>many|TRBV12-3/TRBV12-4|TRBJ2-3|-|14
CASSLSLGTDTQYF
TGTGCCAGCAGTTTGAGTCTAGGAACAGATACGCAGTATTTT
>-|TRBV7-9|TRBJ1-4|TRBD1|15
CASSLATGRGEKLFF
TGTGCCAGCAGCTTAGCGACAGGGAGGGGTGAAAAACTGTTTTTT
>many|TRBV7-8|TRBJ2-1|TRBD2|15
CASSSLAVMGNEQFF
TGTGCCAGCAGCTCGCTAGCGGTGATGGGGAATGAGCAGTTCTTC
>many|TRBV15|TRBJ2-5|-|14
CATSRDDGGETQYF
TGTGCCACCAGCAGAGATGATGGGGGAGAGACCCAGTACTTC
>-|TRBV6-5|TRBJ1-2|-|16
CASSYVNRDSNYGYTF
TGTGCCAGCAGTTACGTCAACAGGGATTCTAACTATGGCTACACCTTC
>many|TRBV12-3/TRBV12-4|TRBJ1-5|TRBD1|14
CASSKTGRPSPQHF
TGTGCCAGCAGCAAGACAGGGCGCCCATCGCCCCAGCATTTT
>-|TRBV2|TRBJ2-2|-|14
CASSDGTAPGELFF
TGTGCCAGCAGTGACGGGACCGCTCCGGGGGAGCTGTTTTTT
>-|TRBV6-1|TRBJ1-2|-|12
CASRLRGYGYTF
TGTGCCAGCAGATTGAGGGGCTATGGCTACACCTTC
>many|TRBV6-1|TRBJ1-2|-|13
CASRGPINYGYTF
TGTGCCAGCAGAGGACCGATTAACTATGGCTACACCTTC
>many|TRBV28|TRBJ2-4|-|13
CASSLGILNIQYF
TGTGCCAGCAGTTTAGGGATCTTAAACATTCAGTACTTC
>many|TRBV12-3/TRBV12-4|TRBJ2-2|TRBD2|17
CASSFWAGGPSTGELFF
TGTGCCAGCAGTTTCTGGGCGGGGGGGCCAAGCACCGGGGAGCTGTTTTTT
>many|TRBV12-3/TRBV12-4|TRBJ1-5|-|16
CASSISRDSSNQPQHF
TGTGCCAGCAGCATATCCCGTGACAGTAGCAATCAGCCCCAGCATTTT
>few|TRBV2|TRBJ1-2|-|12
CASSLFGGGYTF
TGTGCCAGCAGCCTTTTTGGGGGCGGCTACACCTTC
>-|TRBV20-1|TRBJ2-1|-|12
CWTGSSYNEQFF
TGCTGGACCGGCAGCTCCTACAATGAGCAGTTCTTC
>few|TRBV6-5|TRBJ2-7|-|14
CASSSSSGVYEQYF
TGTGCCAGCAGTTCCTCTTCAGGGGTCTACGAGCAGTACTTC
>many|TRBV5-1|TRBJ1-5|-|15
CASSLVPGGNQPQHF
TGCGCCAGCAGCTTGGTACCGGGGGGCAATCAGCCCCAGCATTTT
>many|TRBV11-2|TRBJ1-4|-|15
CASSLGSNLWEKLFF
TGTGCCAGCAGCTTAGGTTCAAACCTTTGGGAAAAACTGTTTTTT
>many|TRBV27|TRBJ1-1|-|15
CASSLGGGSNTEAFF
TGTGCCAGCAGTCTCGGGGGAGGGAGTAACACTGAAGCTTTCTTT
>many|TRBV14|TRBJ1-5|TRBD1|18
CASSQGWDRIYSNQPQHF
TGTGCCAGCAGCCAAGGTTGGGACAGGATTTATAGCAATCAGCCCCAGCATTTT
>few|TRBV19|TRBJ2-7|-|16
CASSSGVKDSSYEQYF
TGTGCCAGTAGTAGCGGAGTCAAGGACAGCTCCTACGAGCAGTACTTC
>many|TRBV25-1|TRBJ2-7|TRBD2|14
CASNSGGYSYEQYF
TGTGCCAGCAATAGCGGGGGTTACTCCTACGAGCAGTACTTC
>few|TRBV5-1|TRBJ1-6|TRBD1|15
CASSYRQGRNSPLHF
TGCGCCAGCAGCTACCGACAGGGGCGTAATTCACCCCTCCACTTT
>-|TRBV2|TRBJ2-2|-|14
CASSDKVNTGELFF
TGTGCCAGCAGTGATAAGGTTAACACCGGGGAGCTGTTTTTT
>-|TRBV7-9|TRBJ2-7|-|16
CASSSRSRGGSRKQYF
TGTGCCAGCAGCTCCCGATCAAGGGGAGGCAGTCGCAAGCAGTACTTC
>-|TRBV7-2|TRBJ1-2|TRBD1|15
CASSLGGDRGPGYTF
TGTGCCAGCAGCTTAGGAGGGGACAGGGGGCCGGGCTACACCTTC
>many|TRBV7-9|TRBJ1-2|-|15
CASSTSGTPYYGYTF
TGTGCCAGCAGCACCTCCGGGACACCTTACTATGGCTACACCTTC
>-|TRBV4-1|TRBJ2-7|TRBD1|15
CASSGTGTGSYEQYF
TGCGCCAGCAGCGGAACCGGGACAGGGTCGTACGAGCAGTACTTC
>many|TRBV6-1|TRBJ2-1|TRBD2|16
CASRPSGLAGGLEQFF
TGTGCCAGCAGACCATCCGGACTAGCGGGGGGACTTGAGCAGTTCTTC
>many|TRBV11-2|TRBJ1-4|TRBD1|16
CASSLLMDRSLEKLFF
TGTGCCAGCAGCTTGCTTATGGACAGGTCCTTAGAAAAACTGTTTTTT
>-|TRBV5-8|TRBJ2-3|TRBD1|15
CASSLGQGAADTQYF
TGTGCCAGCAGCTTGGGTCAGGGGGCCGCAGATACGCAGTATTTT
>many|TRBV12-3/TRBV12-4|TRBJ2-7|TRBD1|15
CASSLRTGFNHEQYF
TGTGCCAGCAGTTTAAGGACAGGGTTTAACCACGAGCAGTACTTC
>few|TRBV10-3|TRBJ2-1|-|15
CAISELKGNYNEQFF
TGTGCCATCAGTGAGTTAAAAGGAAATTACAATGAGCAGTTCTTC
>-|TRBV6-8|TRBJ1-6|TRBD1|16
CASSYAGGSYNSPLHF
TGTGCCAGCAGTTACGCAGGGGGATCCTATAATTCACCCCTCCACTTT
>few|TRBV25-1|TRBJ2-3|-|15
CASSVLAGITDTQYF
TGTGCCAGCAGTGTCTTGGCGGGTATCACAGATACGCAGTATTTT
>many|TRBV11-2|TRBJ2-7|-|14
CASSLLGNSYEQYF
TGTGCCAGCAGCCTACTGGGCAACTCCTACGAGCAGTACTTC
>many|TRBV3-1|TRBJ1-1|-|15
CASSQVTELNTEAFF
TGTGCCAGCAGCCAAGTAACTGAACTGAACACTGAAGCTTTCTTT
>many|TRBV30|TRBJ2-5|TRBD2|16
CAWSFRTSGREETQYF
TGTGCCTGGAGTTTCCGGACTAGCGGGAGAGAAGAGACCCAGTACTTC
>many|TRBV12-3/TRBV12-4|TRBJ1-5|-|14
CASSSTDPRRTQHF
TGTGCCAGCAGTTCCACCGACCCCAGACGGACCCAGCATTTT
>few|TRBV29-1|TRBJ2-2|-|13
CSVGLVNTGELFF
TGCAGCGTTGGACTCGTGAACACCGGGGAGCTGTTTTTT